These T cell receptor beta chains were read from a single sample in a study of shared T cell receptors in the human thymus. Assay: immunoSEQ multiplex PCR; the TCRdb copy retains only in-frame clones and omits some. The sample records a few hundred thousand clones, 95% being singletons. Material: thymocytes. Every receptor here comes from a human donor. Each CDR3 is given with its conserved first and last residue. Fields, in order: CDR3 protein, CDR3 DNA, V gene, J gene, clone size, D gene. A D gene is named only where the DNA matches it firmly. Clone size, where shown, is once, few, many, or a class for clones that have expanded.

CDR3aa: CASSLRLIGAEAFF
CDR3nt: TGTGCCAGCAGCTTACGGCTAATTGGCGCTGAAGCTTTCTTT
v_gene: TRBV7-9
j_gene: TRBJ1-1
abundance: -
d_gene: -

CDR3aa: CASSQQDSGRTGDTQYF
CDR3nt: TGCGCCAGCAGCCAACAGGATAGCGGGAGAACTGGAGATACGCAGTATTTT
v_gene: TRBV4-1
j_gene: TRBJ2-3
abundance: -
d_gene: TRBD2

CDR3aa: CSVHRGNTEAFF
CDR3nt: TGCAGCGTTCACAGGGGGAACACTGAAGCTTTCTTT
v_gene: TRBV29-1
j_gene: TRBJ1-1
abundance: -
d_gene: TRBD1

CDR3aa: CASSLVATGGLGELFF
CDR3nt: TGTGCCAGCAGCTTGGTTGCGACAGGGGGCTTGGGGGAGCTGTTTTTT
v_gene: TRBV5-6
j_gene: TRBJ2-2
abundance: -
d_gene: TRBD1

CDR3aa: CASSFHRGRTEAFF
CDR3nt: TGTGCCAGCAGTTTTCACAGGGGAAGAACTGAAGCTTTCTTT
v_gene: TRBV27
j_gene: TRBJ1-1
abundance: -
d_gene: TRBD1

CDR3aa: CASSLDQGFRQGLYGYTF
CDR3nt: TGTGCCAGCAGCTTAGACCAGGGGTTCAGACAGGGATTATATGGCTACACCTTC
v_gene: TRBV7-9
j_gene: TRBJ1-2
abundance: -
d_gene: TRBD1

CDR3aa: CASSFLPGKQYF
CDR3nt: TGTGCCAGCAGCTTCCTACCGGGGAAGCAGTATTTT
v_gene: TRBV7-9
j_gene: TRBJ2-3
abundance: -
d_gene: -

CDR3aa: CASSLQGRTNEKLFF
CDR3nt: TGTGCCAGCAGTCTACAGGGGCGGACTAATGAAAAACTGTTTTTT
v_gene: TRBV27
j_gene: TRBJ1-4
abundance: -
d_gene: TRBD1

CDR3aa: CASSLAPPYGYTF
CDR3nt: TGTGCCAGCAGCTTGGCCCCCCCCTATGGCTACACCTTC
v_gene: TRBV5-6
j_gene: TRBJ1-2
abundance: -
d_gene: -

CDR3aa: CASSYSRRIFYGYTF
CDR3nt: TGTGCCAGCAGTTACTCGAGAAGGATTTTCTATGGCTACACCTTC
v_gene: TRBV6-5
j_gene: TRBJ1-2
abundance: -
d_gene: -

CDR3aa: CASSLCTGRMNTEAFF
CDR3nt: TGTGCCAGCAGTTTATGCACAGGGCGCATGAACACTGAAGCTTTCTTT
v_gene: TRBV28
j_gene: TRBJ1-1
abundance: once
d_gene: -

CDR3aa: CAWKWDNEQFF
CDR3nt: TGTGCCTGGAAGTGGGACAATGAGCAGTTCTTC
v_gene: TRBV30
j_gene: TRBJ2-1
abundance: -
d_gene: -

CDR3aa: CASSLEAGAGTDTQYF
CDR3nt: TGTGCCAGCAGCTTAGAGGCGGGGGCCGGCACAGATACGCAGTATTTT
v_gene: TRBV7-9
j_gene: TRBJ2-3
abundance: -
d_gene: -

CDR3aa: CATVDRGRRGYTF
CDR3nt: TGTGCCACCGTGGACAGGGGGCGTAGAGGCTACACCTTC
v_gene: TRBV27
j_gene: TRBJ1-2
abundance: -
d_gene: TRBD1

CDR3aa: CASSSGLADTGELFF
CDR3nt: TGTGCCAGCAGCTCCGGACTAGCGGACACCGGGGAGCTGTTTTTT
v_gene: TRBV5-5
j_gene: TRBJ2-2
abundance: -
d_gene: TRBD2

CDR3aa: CASSLSPGPPTMNTEAFF
CDR3nt: TGTGCCAGCAGTTTGTCCCCGGGCCCCCCGACCATGAACACTGAAGCTTTCTTT
v_gene: TRBV28
j_gene: TRBJ1-1
abundance: -
d_gene: -

CDR3aa: CASSAYSGHSDEQFF
CDR3nt: TGTGCCAGCAGTGCCTACAGCGGTCATTCGGATGAGCAGTTCTTC
v_gene: TRBV25-1
j_gene: TRBJ2-1
abundance: few
d_gene: -

CDR3aa: CASSSGRVGYGYTF
CDR3nt: TGTGCCAGCAGCTCGGGCCGGGTAGGCTATGGCTACACCTTC
v_gene: TRBV28
j_gene: TRBJ1-2
abundance: -
d_gene: -

CDR3aa: CASSHMTSGRLNRREQYF
CDR3nt: TGTGCCAGCAGTCACATGACTAGCGGGAGGCTTAATCGGCGCGAGCAGTACTTC
v_gene: TRBV27
j_gene: TRBJ2-7
abundance: -
d_gene: TRBD2

CDR3aa: CASSPPSSRPKAEAFF
CDR3nt: TGTGCCAGCAGTCCCCCCTCGAGTAGACCAAAAGCTGAAGCTTTCTTT
v_gene: TRBV28
j_gene: TRBJ1-1
abundance: once
d_gene: -

CDR3aa: CAKGDHGPSGNWALDTQYF
CDR3nt: TGTGCCAAAGGGGATCATGGGCCTAGCGGGAATTGGGCCTTAGATACGCAGTATTTT
v_gene: TRBV2
j_gene: TRBJ2-3
abundance: -
d_gene: TRBD2

CDR3aa: CATTQGRSTEAFF
CDR3nt: TGTGCCACCACACAGGGTCGGTCCACTGAAGCTTTCTTT
v_gene: TRBV15
j_gene: TRBJ1-1
abundance: -
d_gene: -

CDR3aa: CASSPRGATGTFYGYTF
CDR3nt: TGTGCCAGCTCACCACGGGGGGCGACAGGGACCTTCTATGGCTACACCTTC
v_gene: TRBV18
j_gene: TRBJ1-2
abundance: -
d_gene: TRBD1

CDR3aa: CASSLHRGGRTGNTIYF
CDR3nt: TGTGCCAGCAGCTTACATCGGGGGGGTCGAACTGGAAACACCATATATTTT
v_gene: TRBV7-2
j_gene: TRBJ1-3
abundance: -
d_gene: -

CDR3aa: CASSLNLGSNTGELFF
CDR3nt: TGTGCCAGCAGTTTAAATCTGGGTTCAAACACCGGGGAGCTGTTTTTT
v_gene: TRBV27
j_gene: TRBJ2-2
abundance: once
d_gene: -

CDR3aa: CASPRGANGNTIYF
CDR3nt: TGCGCCAGCCCCCGGGGGGCGAATGGAAACACCATATATTTT
v_gene: TRBV10-1
j_gene: TRBJ1-3
abundance: -
d_gene: -

CDR3aa: CASSQSSRDRGSYEQFF
CDR3nt: TGCGCCAGCAGCCAATCTAGCCGGGACAGGGGGTCATATGAGCAGTTCTTC
v_gene: TRBV4-1
j_gene: TRBJ2-1
abundance: once
d_gene: TRBD1

CDR3aa: CASGVWGDRVRRGTEAFF
CDR3nt: TGTGCCAGCGGGGTTTGGGGAGACAGGGTGCGGCGGGGCACTGAAGCTTTCTTT
v_gene: TRBV27
j_gene: TRBJ1-1
abundance: -
d_gene: TRBD1

CDR3aa: CASSLRFWDTEAFF
CDR3nt: TGCGCCAGCAGCTTGCGCTTTTGGGACACTGAAGCTTTCTTT
v_gene: TRBV5-1
j_gene: TRBJ1-1
abundance: -
d_gene: -

CDR3aa: CASSQPDSYEQYF
CDR3nt: TGTGCCAGCAGCCAACCCGACAGTTACGAGCAGTACTTC
v_gene: TRBV4-2
j_gene: TRBJ2-7
abundance: once
d_gene: -

CDR3aa: CASSPGTDRGGEKLFF
CDR3nt: TGTGCCAGCAGCCCAGGGACTGACAGGGGTGGTGAAAAACTGTTTTTT
v_gene: TRBV11-2
j_gene: TRBJ1-4
abundance: -
d_gene: TRBD1

CDR3aa: CASSLEAGAPYEQYF
CDR3nt: TGTGCCAGCAGCTTAGAAGCGGGGGCTCCCTACGAGCAGTACTTC
v_gene: TRBV7-2
j_gene: TRBJ2-7
abundance: -
d_gene: TRBD2

CDR3aa: CASSVPSGRSYNEQFF
CDR3nt: TGTGCCAGCAGCGTCCCTAGCGGGAGATCCTACAATGAGCAGTTCTTC
v_gene: TRBV11-2
j_gene: TRBJ2-1
abundance: -
d_gene: TRBD2